The 24 T cell receptor beta chains in this list originate from one sample, sequenced in a study of blood T cells in healthy people across ages. It was with a sample-barcoded 5' primer and a J-beta primer mix that a second PCR of roughly 7 to 12 cycles was run. TCRdb analysed the 5' RACE reads with MiXCR anew, one entry per CDR3 protein. The sample carries 750,000 to 950,000 distinct CDR3 sequences, about 53% recorded once. The sample consisted of blood. Receptors were obtained from a man older than 75 in good health.

This chain joins TRBV3-1 and TRBJ2-5; the D is unclear. Trimming pared 5 bases from V and 2 bases from J, leaving 15 bases between. The CDR3 sequence is 15 residues long. The germline V gene has CDR1 LGHDT and CDR2 YNNKEL (reference sequence). This CDR3 is CASSDRPAAQETQYF. As DNA, the CDR3 is TGTGCCAGCAGCGACCGGCCCGCGGCTCAAGAGACCCAGTACTTC.

The chain uses TRBV3-1 and TRBJ2-1; D not certain. The CDR3 runs 13 residues. V gave up 1 base and J gave up 5 bases, with 6 bases separating them. The germline V gene has CDR1 LGHDT and CDR2 YNNKEL (reference sequence). CDR3 in DNA: TGTGCCAGCAGCCAAGTGAATGACAATGAGCAGTTCTTC. Residues: CASSQVNDNEQFF.

This clonotype was seen a few times. This chain uses TRBV3-1 with TRBJ2-7; D might be TRBD2 (6 bases). Germline V gene sequence: CDR1 LGHDT, CDR2 YNNKEL (reference sequence). The CDR3 is 16 amino acids. V was shortened by 3 bases and J by 0 bases, with 15 bases between the two germline ends. The CDR3 protein is CASSQARGTSSYEQYF. CDR3 nucleotide sequence: TGTGCCAGCAGCCAGGCACGGGGGACGAGCTCCTACGAGCAGTACTTC.

V gene TRBV3-1 combines with J gene TRBJ2-4, with TRBD2 identical over 12 bases. The CDR3 covers 16 residues. Per the germline V gene, CDR1 is LGHDT and CDR2 is YNNKEL (reference sequence). V trimming: 4 bases; J trimming: 13 bases; junction bases outside the gene matches: 14. The CDR3 DNA is TGTGCCAGCAGCCTGACTAGCGGGAGTGTTGGGAAAGAGCAGTACTTC. As protein: CASSLTSGSVGKEQYF.

The chain couples TRBV12-3 or TRBV12-4 to TRBJ2-7; D is uncertain. This CDR3 spans 12 amino acids. V shed 6 bases and J shed 3 bases, with 9 bases lying between them. This chain's CDR3 is CASSTENYEQYF. The CDR3 coding sequence is TGTGCCAGCAGCACCGAAAACTACGAGCAGTACTTC.

The V and J genes are TRBV5-1 and TRBJ2-1; TRBD2 matches 9 bases. Germline CDR1 is SGHRS and CDR2 is YFSETQ. Trimming at V came to 0 bases and at J to 8 bases, leaving 6 bases not matched to a gene. CDR3 size: 15 residues. CDR3 region: CASSLEAGGPDEQFF. The CDR3 nucleotides are TGCGCCAGCAGCTTGGAGGCGGGAGGGCCGGATGAGCAGTTCTTC. Drawing the rest from reference TRBV5-1 and TRBJ2-1, the complete variable domain is KAGVTQTPRYLIKTRGQQVTLSCSPISGHRSVSWYQQTPGQGLQFLFEYFSETQRNKGNFPGRFSGRQFSNSRSEMNVSTLELGDSALYLCASSLEAGGPDEQFFGPGTRLTVL.

This sequence joins TRBV27 and TRBJ1-5; maybe TRBD1 (5 bases). Trimming pared 1 base from V and 5 bases from J, leaving 21 bases between. CDR1 and CDR2 (germline): MNHEY, SMNVEV (reference sequence). The CDR3 is 18 amino acids. In nucleotides, the CDR3 is TGTGCCAGCAGTTTATTGGGCAGGGATAGAAGAGGCGATCAGCCCCAGCATTTT. Its protein product is CASSLLGRDRRGDQPQHF.

This clonotype was seen a single time. The chain carries TRBV12-3 or TRBV12-4 and TRBJ2-2, with D possibly being TRBD1 (6 bases). Trimming shortened V by 2 bases and J by 8 bases, and 12 bases separated the two germline ends. The length of the CDR3 is 14 residues. The CDR3 nucleotides read TGTGCCAGCAGTTTACTACAGGGTGCGGGGGAGCTGTTTTTT. Residues: CASSLLQGAGELFF.

This sequence joins TRBV5-5 and TRBJ2-2; D not resolved. CDR3 size: 15 residues. The V end was cut by 0 bases, the J end by 3 bases, with 9 bases between. Germline loops: CDR1 SGHKS, CDR2 YYEKEE (reference sequence). The DNA of the CDR3 is TGTGCCAGCAGCTTGGAACCTAGAGACACCGGGGAGCTGTTTTTT. This translates into CASSLEPRDTGELFF.

This chain connects TRBV5-1 to TRBJ2-4; TRBD1 might be the D (5 bases). Matching the DNA end better, TRBJ2-7 makes the J call doubtful. The CDR3 totals 13 residues. Germline V CDR1 and CDR2: SGHRS, YFSETQ. CDR3 bases: TGCGCCAGCAGCGTGATACAGGAGTACGAGCAGTACTTC. The encoded protein is CASSVIQEYEQYF.

This chain connects TRBV10-3 to TRBJ2-1; 9 nucleotides match TRBD2. Germline CDR1 reads ENHRY; CDR2 reads SYGVKD. The CDR3 has 14 amino acids. J gave up 0 bases and V 10 bases, and 4 bases lay outside the gene matches. CDR3 DNA: TGTGCCACACGTAGCGGGAGCTCCTACAATGAGCAGTTCTTC. Translated: CATRSGSSYNEQFF.

The chain's CDR3 is CASTRSGSSSRYAYF. CDR3 DNA sequence: TGTGCCAGCACAAGGAGCGGGAGTTCAAGTAGATACGCGTATTTT. V gene TRBV6-2 or TRBV6-3 combines with J gene TRBJ2-3; 8 bases map to TRBD2. The CDR3 totals 15 residues. Germline lookup yields CDR1 MNHEY and CDR2 SVGEGT. With V trimmed by 7 bases and J by 14 bases, 20 bases remained unmatched.

The chain uses TRBV29-1 and TRBJ1-1; D call uncertain. The CDR3 covers 16 residues. Germline assignment: CDR1 SQVTM and CDR2 ANQGSEA. The ends were cut back, 4 bases at V and 3 bases at J, with 21 bases in the middle. The CDR3 is CSVVRLPRATDTEAFF. CDR3 nucleotides: TGCAGCGTTGTTAGGTTGCCAAGGGCTACGGACACTGAAGCTTTCTTT.

The sample holds many counts of this clonotype. The chain uses TRBV7-2 and TRBJ2-6; 11 bases agree with TRBD2. J lost 4 bases, V lost 4 bases, and 3 bases had no gene match. CDR1 and CDR2 from the germline V gene are SGHTA and FQGNSA. The CDR3 is 16 residues long. The chain's CDR3 is CASSSSGGSGANVLTF. DNA of the CDR3: TGTGCCAGCAGCTCTAGCGGGGGGTCAGGGGCCAACGTCCTGACTTTC.

V and J are TRBV3-1 and TRBJ1-2; maybe TRBD1 (5 bases). Trimming took 6 bases from V and 6 from J, leaving 14 bases between them. The CDR3 runs 13 residues. Germline loops: CDR1 LGHDT, CDR2 YNNKEL (reference sequence). CDR3 nucleotides: TGTGCCAGCAGGAAAGGGACTATTGATGGCTACACCTTC. This sequence encodes CASRKGTIDGYTF.

This clonotype appeared a single time. In nucleotides, the CDR3 is TGCAGCGTGATCACCACAGGGGTTGCAACTAATGAAAAACTGTTTTTT. It codes for CSVITTGVATNEKLFF. V and J are TRBV29-1 and TRBJ1-4; 7 positions match TRBD1. With 6 bases clipped from V and 0 bases from J, the junction kept 10 bases outside the gene matches. Germline lookup yields CDR1 SQVTM and CDR2 ANQGSEA. The CDR3 is 16 residues long.

V gene TRBV20-1 combines with J gene TRBJ1-1; a weak D match, TRBD1 (5 bases). The CDR3 is made up of 13 amino acids. Germline values: CDR1 DFQATT, CDR2 SNEGSKA (reference sequence). V was trimmed by 7 bases and J by 3 bases, leaving 15 bases between them. The CDR3 coding sequence is TGCAGTGTCCAGGGACGACGGGACACTGAAGCTTTCTTT. Translated: CSVQGRRDTEAFF.

V is TRBV28 and J is TRBJ1-1; possibly TRBD1 for D (6 bases). The CDR3 is made up of 15 amino acids. Germline CDR1 and CDR2: MDHEN and SYDVKM. Between the trimmed V and J ends, which lost 6 bases and 4 bases, there was a span of 18 bases. The chain's CDR3 is CASRGAGGRGTEAFF. The CDR3 nucleotides read TGTGCCAGCAGAGGCGCCGGGGGCAGGGGCACTGAAGCTTTCTTT.

The J gene is TRBJ2-7, the V gene TRBV9, with 10 bases fitting TRBD2. This CDR3 region has 15 residues. V dropped 0 bases and J dropped 2; count of bases not matched to a gene: 2. Germline CDR1 SGDLS, CDR2 YYNGEE. The CDR3, as DNA: TGTGCCAGCAGCGTAGGTCTAGCGGGAGCCTACGAGCAGTACTTC. It codes for CASSVGLAGAYEQYF.

This rearrangement joins TRBV10-3 to TRBJ1-2; D is perhaps TRBD1 (6 bases). This CDR3 is built from 13 residues. CDR1 and CDR2 (germline): ENHRY, SYGVKD. V was shortened by 6 bases and J by 8 bases, with 16 bases between the two germline ends. CDR3 sequence reads: CAISDTGLGGYTF. The CDR3 nucleotides read TGTGCCATCAGCGATACAGGGTTGGGGGGCTACACCTTC.

The chain links TRBV24-1 to TRBJ2-7, with unresolved D. Trimming removed 1 base from V and 2 bases from J, with 14 bases in between. Germline V gene sequence: CDR1 KGHDR, CDR2 SFDVKD. CDR3 length equals 16 residues. CDR3 sequence: CATSDLNRAGAYEQYF. DNA for the CDR3: TGTGCCACCAGTGATTTAAACCGGGCAGGAGCCTACGAGCAGTACTTC.

In its sample, this clonotype was seen a few times. The rearrangement joins TRBV15 to TRBJ1-5; no clear D. With 0 bases removed from V and 4 bases from J, the gap between germline ends came to 7 bases. Germline lookup yields CDR1 LNHNV and CDR2 YYDKDF (reference sequence). The CDR3 is 14 residues long. The CDR3 is CATSRDRGNQPQHF. The CDR3 region has the DNA TGTGCCACCAGCAGAGATCGGGGAAATCAGCCCCAGCATTTT.

This chain links TRBV6-1 with TRBJ1-1; 8 bases align to TRBD1. V shed 4 bases, J shed 7 bases, and the junction held 8 bases outside the gene matches. This CDR3 contains 14 residues. Germline CDR1 is MNHNS and CDR2 is SASEGT. CDR3 nucleotide sequence: TGTGCCAGCAGTGTAAACCCCGGGACAGGTGAAGCTTTCTTT. Its protein product is CASSVNPGTGEAFF.

This chain links TRBV7-9 with TRBJ2-7; the match to TRBD2 covers 9 bases. The length of the CDR3 is 13 residues. V trimming: 8 bases; J trimming: 5 bases; junction bases outside the gene matches: 7. Germline V lookup: CDR1 SEHNR, CDR2 FQNEAQ (reference sequence). In nucleotides, the CDR3 is TGTGCCAGCGGGTTAGCGGGAGCGAACGAGCAGTACTTC. Protein: CASGLAGANEQYF.